Each of the 15 T cell receptor beta chains below was sequenced from the same sample in a study of cytomegalovirus exposure and HLA in healthy donors. PCR used 60 Vbeta primers and 13 Jbeta primers. The repertoire was sequenced with immunoSEQ multiplex PCR; TCRdb's copy has only in-frame clones and lacks some. This sample has 150,000 to 190,000 clones; roughly four fifths occur once, and the top ten carry over 1.1%. The sequenced sample was PBMCs. The source of these receptors is a man between 18 and 35 years old in good health and CMV-seronegative.

V gene TRBV2 combines with J gene TRBJ1-2; no reliable D call. The V gene's germline CDR1 is SNHLY and CDR2 FYNNEI. The CDR3 runs to 12 residues. V was clipped by 3 bases and J by 7 bases, with 9 bases between them. CDR3 nucleotide sequence: TGTGCCAGCAGTGAGGCTCCCCGTGGCTACACCTTC. Translation: CASSEAPRGYTF.

V gene TRBV19 combines with J gene TRBJ1-5; 7 nucleotides agree with TRBD1. The CDR3 is made up of 17 amino acids. Germline CDR1 LNHDA, CDR2 SQIVND (reference sequence). J lost 0 bases, V lost 3 bases, and 8 bases had no gene match. CDR3 residues: CASSMRTGAYSNQPQHF. The CDR3 nucleotides read TGTGCCAGTAGTATGCGGACAGGAGCGTATAGCAATCAGCCCCAGCATTTT. The whole variable domain, remainder taken from reference TRBV19 and TRBJ1-5, is DGGITQSPKYLFRKEGQNVTLSCEQNLNHDAMYWYRQDPGQGLRLIYYSQIVNDFQKGDIAEGYSVSREKKESFPLTVTSAQKNPTAFYLCASSMRTGAYSNQPQHFGDGTRLSIL.

Only one count was recorded for this clone. The chain links TRBV2 to TRBJ2-1; possible D gene TRBD2, 7 bases. V was clipped by 9 bases and J by 7 bases, with 19 bases between them. The CDR3 runs to 14 residues. Germline values: CDR1 SNHLY, CDR2 FYNNEI. The CDR3 reads CARGGQGPSNEQFF. The CDR3 DNA follows: TGTGCCAGGGGGGGGCAGGGCCCTTCTAATGAGCAGTTCTTC.

The chain combines TRBV10-2 with TRBJ2-1; 7 nucleotides match TRBD2. The ends lost 0 bases at V and 8 bases at J; junction bases unmatched: 7. Germline CDR1 WSHSY, CDR2 SAAADI. The CDR3 length is 15 residues. The CDR3 loop is CASSESKRTRDEQFF. The CDR3 DNA reads as TGCGCCAGCAGTGAGTCGAAGAGGACTAGAGATGAGCAGTTCTTC.

The chain uses TRBV27 and TRBJ2-3, with 8 bases matching TRBD2. The CDR3 runs to 17 residues. The V gene end was trimmed by 5 bases and the J gene end by 2 bases; junction bases not matched to a gene: 12. From germline, CDR1 is MNHEY and CDR2 SMNVEV (reference sequence). As DNA, the CDR3 is TGTGCCAGCAGTCCGTCCCGTCTCGGGAGGGTCACAGATACGCAGTATTTT. Its protein product is CASSPSRLGRVTDTQYF.

V gene TRBV7-9 combines with J gene TRBJ2-7; 14 positions match TRBD2. CDR3 size: 16 residues. V lost 5 bases to trimming and J lost 5 bases; unmatched junction nucleotides: 8. The V gene's germline CDR1 is SEHNR and CDR2 FQNEAQ (reference sequence). The CDR3 is CASSPAGLAGVNEQYF. CDR3 DNA sequence: TGTGCCAGCAGCCCTGCGGGACTAGCGGGAGTAAACGAGCAGTACTTC.

Note on this clone: The junction and the germline gene differ at one end; a read error may be behind it. The chain has TRBV28 and TRBJ2-7; D ambiguous. CDR3 length equals 12 residues. Germline lookup yields CDR1 MDHEN and CDR2 SYDVKM. In nucleotides, the CDR3 is TGTGCCAGCAGCACTTTGGGCAGTCATTTGAAGTTC. Amino acid sequence: CASSTLGSHLKF.

This clone was seen just once. The chain has TRBV9 and TRBJ2-7; 9 positions agree with TRBD2. This CDR3 has 14 residues. J lost 1 base, V lost 2 bases, and 1 base had no gene match. Germline lookup yields CDR1 SGDLS and CDR2 YYNGEE. For the CDR3, the DNA is TGTGCCAGCAGCGTCCTAGCGGGATCCTACGAGCAGTACTTC. Its protein product is CASSVLAGSYEQYF.

The gene calls are TRBV7-2 and TRBJ1-2; D gene ambiguous. CDR3 length equals 13 residues. V lost 1 base to trimming and J lost 8 bases, with 11 bases between them. Germline V CDR1 and CDR2: SGHTA, FQGNSA. The CDR3 loop reads CASSLEIDGGYTF. Here the CDR3 DNA reads TGTGCCAGCAGCTTAGAAATCGACGGGGGCTACACCTTC.

This chain uses TRBV30 with TRBJ1-5; D is possibly TRBD1 (6 bases). The germline CDR1 and CDR2 sequences are GTSNPN and SVGIG (reference sequence). Trimming pared 7 bases from V and 0 bases from J, leaving 19 bases between. This CDR3 comprises 16 residues. CDR3 nucleotides: TGTGCCTTTAACGGCGGACAGAGCCATAGCAATCAGCCCCAGCATTTT. Its translation: CAFNGGQSHSNQPQHF.

V and J are TRBV5-1 and TRBJ2-3; TRBD2 matches at 10 bases. CDR3 length equals 16 residues. The trim removed 0 bases at V and 5 bases at J, leaving 6 bases unmatched. The germline V gene has CDR1 SGHRS and CDR2 YFSETQ. CDR3 in DNA: TGCGCCAGCAGCTTGGAGGCTAGCGGGAGTATAGATACGCAGTATTTT. Encoded protein: CASSLEASGSIDTQYF.

This chain joins TRBV7-2 and TRBJ2-1; 7 nucleotides line up with TRBD1. The V gene's germline CDR1 is SGHTA and CDR2 FQGNSA. The J segment lost 8 bases and the V segment lost 3 bases, leaving 7 bases of the junction unmatched. The CDR3 has 14 amino acids. CDR3 sequence reads: CASSFFLGGDEQFF. CDR3 coding DNA: TGTGCCAGCAGCTTTTTCCTAGGGGGCGATGAGCAGTTCTTC.

The chain combines TRBV14 with TRBJ2-7, with unresolved D. CDR3 size: 13 residues. V lost 0 bases and J lost 2, with 5 bases in between. CDR1 and CDR2 from the germline V gene are SGHDN and FVKESK. CDR3 nucleotide sequence: TGTGCCAGCAGCCAAGAGGGCCCCTACGAGCAGTACTTC. This codes for CASSQEGPYEQYF.

The rearrangement joins TRBV4-1 to TRBJ1-2, with D tentatively TRBD1 (5 bases). The CDR3 contains 13 residues. Trimming took 8 bases from V and 3 from J, leaving 13 bases between them. Germline CDR1 is MGHRA and CDR2 is YSYEKL. CDR3 region: CASGGTSYYGYTF. The DNA of the CDR3 is TGCGCCAGCGGAGGGACGTCCTACTATGGCTACACCTTC.

The chain recombines TRBV18 with TRBJ1-5, with a possible D match to TRBD1 (5 bases). From germline, CDR1 is KGHSH and CDR2 LQKENI. The ends were cut back, 2 bases at V and 11 bases at J, with 22 bases in the middle. CDR3 length equals 16 residues. CDR3 in amino acids: CASSPRGSELSGAQHF. In nucleotides, the CDR3 is TGTGCCAGCTCACCAAGGGGCAGCGAACTATCGGGAGCCCAGCATTTT. Full variable domain (remainder filled in from reference TRBV18 and TRBJ1-5): NAGVMQNPRHLVRRRGQEARLRCSPMKGHSHVYWYRQLPEEGLKFMVYLQKENIIDESGMPKERFSAEFPKEGPSILRIQQVVRGDSAAYFCASSPRGSELSGAQHFGDGTRLSIL.